This is a list of T cell receptor beta chains from one sample in a study of long-term antiretroviral therapy in people with HIV. Profiling relied on immunoSEQ multiplex PCR, and the TCRdb table lists in-frame clones only, not all of them. The table records about 48,000 clones, about 80% of them present only once. The sample here was unsorted PBMCs, taken 0.8 years after starting antiretroviral therapy. Every receptor here comes from a woman under 30 with HIV. The CDR3 runs from the conserved cysteine through the conserved F or W. Each record gives: D gene, V gene, J gene, clone size, CDR3 DNA, CDR3 protein. A D gene is named only where the DNA matches it firmly. The size of a clone is reported for some rows only, either as once, few or many, or as a class for expanded clones.

>TRBD1|TRBV28|TRBJ2-7|-
TGTGCCAGCAGTCTGCACTCGTCCCCCGACAGGGTATTTCCCTACGAGCAGTACTTC
CASSLHSSPDRVFPYEQYF
>-|TRBV15|TRBJ2-3|-
TGTGCCACCAGCAGCGGGAGTACGGTGGATACGCAGTATTTT
CATSSGSTVDTQYF
>TRBD1|TRBV7-8|TRBJ1-4|-
TGTGCCAGCAGCTTAGTTGGTGGGACAGGGTTTGCTGAAAAACTGTTTTTT
CASSLVGGTGFAEKLFF
>-|TRBV7-9|TRBJ1-1|-
TGTGCCAGCAGCTTAAACGGAAAGAACACTGAAGCTTTCTTT
CASSLNGKNTEAFF
>TRBD1|TRBV6-1|TRBJ2-1|-
TGTGCCAGCAGTGAAGCGGGACAGGGGTACAATGAGCAGTTCTTC
CASSEAGQGYNEQFF
>TRBD2|TRBV7-3|TRBJ2-2|few
TGTGCCAGCAGCCCGGGACTAGCAAACACCGGGGAGCTGTTTTTT
CASSPGLANTGELFF
>-|TRBV7-2|TRBJ2-2|-
TGTGCCAGCAGCTTCGGGTTCAGCACCGGGGAGCTGTTTTTT
CASSFGFSTGELFF
>TRBD2|TRBV6-5|TRBJ2-1|once
TGTGCCAGCAGTCTCTCTGGCGGGAGTTTCGATGAGCAGTTCTTC
CASSLSGGSFDEQFF
>-|TRBV9|TRBJ2-6|-
TGTGCCAGCAGCGTCTACTCTGGGGCCAACGTCCTGACTTTC
CASSVYSGANVLTF
>-|TRBV19|TRBJ2-3|-
TGTGCCAGTAGTATTAGTCCAGATACGCAGTATTTT
CASSISPDTQYF
>TRBD2|TRBV6-6|TRBJ2-1|-
TGTGCCAGCAGTTCCTCCCTGGGCGGGAGGGATGAGCAGTTCTTC
CASSSSLGGRDEQFF
>-|TRBV7-2|TRBJ2-3|-
TGTGCCAGCAGCCCGCCGGGGGCTAGCACAGATACGCAGTATTTT
CASSPPGASTDTQYF
>-|TRBV27|TRBJ2-5|-
TGTGCCAGCAGTTGGAGTGGGACGCAAGAGACCCAGTACTTC
CASSWSGTQETQYF
>-|TRBV10-1|TRBJ2-2|-
TGCGCCAGCAGTGAGTCCATCGGACGTGGGGCCGGGGAGCTGTTTTTT
CASSESIGRGAGELFF
>-|TRBV5-1|TRBJ1-3|-
TGCGCCAGCAGCTACGGAGACAACTCTGGAAACACCATATATTTT
CASSYGDNSGNTIYF
>-|TRBV15|TRBJ1-4|-
TGTGCCACCAGCTCCCCTGCCGGGACCACAAATGAAAAACTGTTTTTT
CATSSPAGTTNEKLFF
>TRBD1|TRBV18|TRBJ2-7|-
TGTGCCAGCTCACAAGAGGGACAGGGGGCTTCTGGGCAGTACTTC
CASSQEGQGASGQYF
>-|TRBV6-5|TRBJ2-7|-
TGTGCCAGCAGGGCGGGGTTGAACTACGAGCAGTACTTC
CASRAGLNYEQYF
>-|TRBV6-6|TRBJ1-5|-
TGTGCCAGCAGTTACCCGGACCAAAATCAGCCCCAGCATTTT
CASSYPDQNQPQHF
>-|TRBV7-9|TRBJ1-4|-
TGTGCCAGCAGCTCCACAGGGAGGGAGAGTGAAAAACTGTTTTTT
CASSSTGRESEKLFF
>-|TRBV19|TRBJ2-7|-
TGTGCCAGTAGTATTTCGCACGGGCGCGTTGGCCCGACTATCCGCGAGCAGTACTTC
CASSISHGRVGPTIREQYF
>-|TRBV5-1|TRBJ2-5|few
TGCGCCAGCAGCTTGGCCCCTCATGTGAGCGGGCTAGAGACCCAGTACTTC
CASSLAPHVSGLETQYF
>-|TRBV4-2|TRBJ2-2|-
TGTGCCAGCAGCCCCGGCGGAGGGTTCAACACCGGGGAGCTGTTTTTT
CASSPGGGFNTGELFF
>-|TRBV9|TRBJ2-2|-
TGTGCCAGCAGCGTAGGAGGAGGGGCCCCCGGGGAGCTGTTTTTT
CASSVGGGAPGELFF
>-|TRBV6-6|TRBJ2-1|-
TGTGCCAGCAGCCGTAGTTCTGCCGAGCAGTTCTTC
CASSRSSAEQFF
>-|TRBV5-8|TRBJ1-5|-
TGTGCCAGCAGCTTCGATAGGTCCCGTATTCATCAGCCCCAGCATTTT
CASSFDRSRIHQPQHF
>-|TRBV9|TRBJ1-2|-
TGTGCCAGCAGTTGGGGCACTACCCAATCTAACTATGGCTACACCTTC
CASSWGTTQSNYGYTF
>-|TRBV11-2|TRBJ2-3|-
TGTGCCAGCAGCTTAGATCGGCTTAGCGGCAACGCACTTCGGTATTTT
CASSLDRLSGNALRYF
>TRBD1|TRBV6-5|TRBJ1-4|-
TGTGCCAGCAGCAAAGGGGACAGGGATAATGAAAAACTGTTTTTT
CASSKGDRDNEKLFF
>-|TRBV4-2|TRBJ1-2|-
TGTGCCAGCAGCCAAGATGTCCAGGGGACCTATGGCTACACCTTC
CASSQDVQGTYGYTF
>TRBD1|TRBV6-6|TRBJ2-7|few
TGTGCCAGCAGTTACATCAGGGGGCCCTCCTACGAGCAGTACTTC
CASSYIRGPSYEQYF
>TRBD1|TRBV7-6|TRBJ2-5|-
TGTGCCAGCAGCACAGGGGTGCCCCAAGAGACCCAGTACTTC
CASSTGVPQETQYF
>-|TRBV9|TRBJ2-2|-
TGTGCCAGCAGCCCCCGAGGGAGCGGGCCGCATGTCGCCGGGGAGCTGTTTTTT
CASSPRGSGPHVAGELFF
>TRBD1|TRBV6-6|TRBJ2-4|-
TGTGCCAGCAGACCGGACAGGGCGGAGAACATTCAGTACTTC
CASRPDRAENIQYF
>-|TRBV6-1|TRBJ2-5|-
TGTGCCAGCAGTTTTCCGGAGACCCAGTACTTC
CASSFPETQYF
>TRBD1|TRBV18|TRBJ2-5|-
TGTGCCAGCTCACCACCGACAGGGGGAGAGACCCAGTACTTC
CASSPPTGGETQYF
>TRBD1|TRBV18|TRBJ1-1|few
TGTGCCAGCTCTTCGGACAGGGGATACGCTTTCTTT
CASSSDRGYAFF
>-|TRBV27|TRBJ2-7|few
TGTGCCAGCAGTTCTGACAATAACGAGCAGTACTTC
CASSSDNNEQYF
>-|TRBV5-5|TRBJ2-7|-
TGTGCCAGCATCGGGACAACGCGCTACGAGCAGTACTTC
CASIGTTRYEQYF
>-|TRBV12-1|TRBJ1-2|-
TGTGCCAGCACCTTTTGGGGGTCAGAGGGCTATGGCTACACCTTC
CASTFWGSEGYGYTF
>-|TRBV10-3|TRBJ2-7|-
TGTGCCATCAGTGAGTCGAGGGACGGCACCTACGAGCAGTACTTC
CAISESRDGTYEQYF
>TRBD1|TRBV28|TRBJ1-5|once
TGTGCCAGCAGACCAGGGGGAAGGGGGAATCAGCCCCAGCATTTT
CASRPGGRGNQPQHF
>TRBD2|TRBV11-3|TRBJ2-3|-
TGTGCCAGCAGATCAGCGGGAGCAGATACGCAGTATTTT
CASRSAGADTQYF
>-|TRBV4-3|TRBJ2-1|-
TGCGCCAGCAGCCAAGATCCGAGCAATGAGCAGTTCTTC
CASSQDPSNEQFF
>-|TRBV29-1|TRBJ2-3|-
TGCAGCGGTGGGGGGCGCAACACAGATACGCAGTATTTT
CSGGGRNTDTQYF
>-|TRBV27|TRBJ1-2|few
TGTGCCAGCAGTTCCGCATGGGGCTACACCTTC
CASSSAWGYTF
>TRBD2|TRBV28|TRBJ2-7|-
TGTGCCAGCAGTACGCGCGGGAGGGGGGCCTACGAGCAGTACTTC
CASSTRGRGAYEQYF
>-|TRBV6-1|TRBJ2-7|few
TGTGCCAGCAGTGCAGGGCTCGAGCAGTACTTC
CASSAGLEQYF